This T cell receptor (beta chain) was sequenced during a study of radiation and T cells in renal cell carcinoma. Study results and caveats: No pretreatment tumor biopsies were available for baseline clonotypes.

Using immunoSEQ multiplex PCR, the repertoire was profiled, and TCRdb retains in-frame clones only, with some absent. The data show around 130,000 clones, about 81% seen once. Sample time point: blood 2 weeks post-SBRT. Treatment described: 15 Gy SBRT to primary tumor, nephrectomy 4 weeks later. This renal cell carcinoma was of the clear cell type. A note on this clone: What it recognizes is unknown.

Trimming took 1 base from V and 8 from J, leaving 11 bases between them. CDR3 size: 14 residues. Germline V lookup: CDR1 SGHAT, CDR2 FQNNGV. The genes are TRBV11-2 and TRBJ2-2; D is unresolved. The source material was blood, sampled from a patient whose treatment included radiotherapy and nephrectomy. This clonotype was obtained from a woman in her sixties with renal cell carcinoma. The CDR3 coding sequence is TGTGCCAGCAGCTTAGGCCCTTATGAGGGGGAGCTGTTTTTT. Its protein is CASSLGPYEGELFF.